This T cell receptor beta chain was found in a study of T cells in Graves' hyperthyroidism and ophthalmopathy (dated by TCRdb to the late 2010s). With regard to the full study: Peripheral blood was sampled at the time of initial diagnosis, prior to any treatment. The paper reports TCR Vbeta CDR3 sequencing of 135 peripheral blood samples: 43 ophthalmopathy, fewer than 85 hyperthyroidism and approximately 17 progressor patients. The 75 to 100 discovery patients were randomly divided into training and test sets at a 7:3 ratio. Thyroid tissue and blood T-cell repertoires from roughly 6 Graves' hyperthyroidism patients were also compared in the study. Following sampling, methimazole starting at 30 mg daily was given to hyperthyroidism patients, and high-dose intravenous methylprednisolone was given to ophthalmopathy patients. Prospective prediction of ophthalmopathy was tested in an independent validation cohort of 18 to 20 hyperthyroidism patients and some 17 patients who later progressed to ophthalmopathy. To identify TCR V-J signatures that set the groups apart, the researchers used a discovery cohort of 100 patients, made up of 40 to 45 with Graves' ophthalmopathy and some 60 with stable Graves' hyperthyroidism. On the study overall, not on this receptor specifically: Most expanded thyroid clonotypes (frequency above 0.001) were also found in blood, which suggests that blood repertoires may mirror thyroid immune responses. In validation, the model predicted progression to ophthalmopathy a median of about 6 months before onset, with about 70% sensitivity and just under 75% specificity. No statistical method was used to fix the sample size in advance, and group allocation was not hidden from the investigators. In cross-validation, a model built on a 13 V-J signature told ophthalmopathy apart from stable hyperthyroidism with approximately 90% sensitivity and 81% to 82% specificity, and in testing the same model reached 80%/75%.

A patient counted as having stable Graves' hyperthyroidism if no progression to ophthalmopathy occurred over 18 months of follow-up. Hyperthyroidism patients were newly diagnosed, had a disease duration of under 2 months, and were aged 18 to 65 years. Any patient with an uncontrolled infection, another autoimmune disease, pregnancy or lactation was excluded. Diagnoses were established on the basis of clinical symptoms, serum thyroxine and TRAb, thyroid ultrasound, and orbital computed tomography. PBMCs were isolated from more than 9 ml of fresh peripheral blood by Ficoll-Paque density gradient centrifugation. Total RNA was extracted with Trizol reagent, and quality was checked on an Agilent 2100 Bioanalyzer. This clonotype was detected many times. Which antigen it targets is not known. An end of the junction does not agree with germline; a read error may underlie this. Amplification of TCR beta CDR3 regions was carried out from RNA transcripts. The TCR CDR3 was subjected to a first round of RT-PCR using the HTBI primer set and the Qiagen OneStep RT-PCR kit. Libraries were constructed in a second round of multiplex PCR, after which size selection and purification were carried out. Libraries were sequenced paired-end with 100 bp reads on an Illumina HiSeq2000. In the paper's pipeline: Raw data were processed with SOAPnuke, discarding reads with adapters, uncalled bases, mean Phred below 15, or no exact constant-primer or identifier match. COPE v1.2.5 was used to merge high-quality paired reads, and clonotypes were defined as unique nucleotide sequences. Clonotypes were aligned to IMGT TRBV, TRBD and TRBJ reference segments using MiTCR v1.1. Analysis was restricted to V-J combinations with a frequency above 0.0001, which covered roughly 99% of repertoires. The TCS score was defined as the ratio of F50 (clonal expansion) to E x V (chaos), calculated using BLOSUM62-based TCRdist between CDR3 peptides within each V-J. Welch's t-statistics and random forest reduced fewer than 550 V-J features to about 12, which were used in a naive Bayes classifier (R e1071). The public reads were reanalyzed by TCRdb: fastp trimming at Q25, MiXCR alignment, in-frame beta chains only. Rows are unified per CDR3 protein, each entry keeping the most common DNA and genes. In this record, the V and J calls reflect TCRdb's handling and not the investigators' own analysis. This sample comprises more than 300,000 distinct CDR3 sequences, under 15% of them detected only once. The ten largest account for 9.2% of the sample.

From a lookup of the germline V gene, CDR1 and CDR2 are SGDLS and YYNGEE. Measured from the cysteine to the phenylalanine, the CDR3 is 14 residues long. CDR3 DNA is the only sequence kept; it has 42 bases, read in frame from the first base. The TCR was taken from a woman between 18 and 29 years old with Graves' hyperthyroidism. Sequenced sample: blood. The rearranged chain carries TRBV9 and TRBJ1-5, with a tentative D gene TRBD1 over 5 matching bases. The CDR3 here reads CASSVEGGNQPQHF. The DNA is as follows: TGTGCCAGCAGTGTAGAAGGGGGCAATCAGCCCCAGCATTTT.